These 20 T cell receptor beta chains were all obtained from the same sample, sequenced in a study of blood T cell repertoires in COVID-19. This table comes from immunoSEQ multiplex PCR, and its TCRdb copy is limited to in-frame clones, with some not included. The table shows over 250,000 clones, with roughly 86% occurring only once. The sequenced sample was peripheral blood. These receptors were collected from a man aged 40-50 years who had recovered from COVID-19.

This chain joins TRBV4-2 and TRBJ2-7; the match to TRBD1 covers 7 bases. The V gene's germline CDR1 is LGHNA and CDR2 YNFKEQ. The CDR3 is made up of 13 amino acids. J gave up 2 bases and V 4 bases, and 2 bases lay outside the gene matches. The CDR3 region is CASSPTGAYEQYF. CDR3 coding DNA: TGTGCCAGCAGCCCAACAGGGGCCTACGAGCAGTACTTC.

The chain combines TRBV28 with TRBJ2-5; maybe TRBD2 (5 bases). The CDR3 contains 14 residues. Between the trimmed V and J ends, which lost 0 bases and 10 bases, there was a span of 15 bases. CDR1 MDHEN and CDR2 SYDVKM come from the germline V gene. CDR3 protein: CASSLWEEHGFQYF. CDR3 sequence (DNA): TGTGCCAGCAGTTTATGGGAGGAGCACGGGTTCCAGTACTTC.

This clone is a singleton in its sample. V usage is TRBV19 and J usage is TRBJ1-2; no firm D call. Germline assignment: CDR1 LNHDA and CDR2 SQIVND (reference sequence). The CDR3 covers 13 residues. The V end was cut by 6 bases, the J end by 6 bases, with 14 bases between. The CDR3 region has the DNA TGTGCCAGTAGCCCCCCGGGGAGGAATGGCTACACCTTC. Translating gives CASSPPGRNGYTF.

This clone occurred a few times. This chain connects TRBV2 to TRBJ1-2; TRBD1 aligns across 8 bases. Germline CDR1 and CDR2: SNHLY and FYNNEI. The V gene end was trimmed by 8 bases and the J gene end by 5 bases; junction bases not matched to a gene: 1. The CDR3 runs 11 residues. This chain's CDR3 is CASGDRYGYTF. The CDR3 region has the DNA TGTGCCAGCGGGGACAGGTATGGCTACACCTTC.

The chain employs TRBV5-5 and TRBJ2-1, with TRBD1 matching over 8 bases. The CDR3 spans 15 residues. The V gene's germline CDR1 is SGHKS and CDR2 YYEKEE (reference sequence). Germline trimming cut 0 bases from V and 6 bases from J; bases unmatched to any gene: 5. CDR3 region: CASSLEGQGFNEQFF. For the CDR3, the DNA is TGTGCCAGCAGCTTGGAAGGACAGGGCTTCAATGAGCAGTTCTTC. The full variable domain, its missing parts supplied by reference TRBV5-5 and TRBJ2-1, is DAGVTQSPTHLIKTRGQQVTLRCSPISGHKSVSWYQQVLGQGPQFIFQYYEKEERGRGNFPDRFSARQFPNYSSELNVNALLLGDSALYLCASSLEGQGFNEQFFGPGTRLTVL.

V gene TRBV4-2 combines with J gene TRBJ2-5; possibly TRBD2 for D (6 bases). Trimming took off 1 base at V and 5 bases at J, with 11 bases between the two ends. The germline gives CDR1 LGHNA, CDR2 YNFKEQ. CDR3 size: 14 residues. The CDR3 bases are TGTGCCAGCAGCCAAGGAACGGGAGAGGAGACCCAGTACTTC. It yields the protein CASSQGTGEETQYF.

This clone came up once. CDR3 coding DNA: TGTGCTAGTGGAAACCCGTGGCCCCAGTACTTC. This encodes CASGNPWPQYF. This chain links TRBV12-5 with TRBJ2-5; D is uncertain. Germline V lookup: CDR1 LGHNT, CDR2 FRNRAP. V dropped 6 bases and J dropped 9 bases, with 11 bases sitting between them. The length of the CDR3 is 11 residues.

This clone was recorded only once. V usage is TRBV5-3 and J usage is TRBJ2-7; 11 bases line up with TRBD1. TRBV5-3 is identified as an open reading frame with a role that is uncertain. The CDR3 length is 16 residues. The CDR3 sequence is CKAGTGGPVSSYEQYF. The CDR3 DNA sequence: TGTAAGGCTGGGACAGGGGGGCCGGTATCCTCCTACGAGCAGTACTTC.

The chain links TRBV18 to TRBJ1-3; TRBD1 matches at 7 bases. V trimming: 3 bases; J trimming: 15 bases; junction bases outside the gene matches: 5. CDR3 size: 11 residues. Per germline, CDR1 KGHSH and CDR2 LQKENI. CDR3 DNA sequence: TGTGCCAGCTCACCTGGACAGGCCGAATATTTT. Residues: CASSPGQAEYF. Full variable domain (remainder filled in from reference TRBV18 and TRBJ1-3): NAGVMQNPRHLVRRRGQEARLRCSPMKGHSHVYWYRQLPEEGLKFMVYLQKENIIDESGMPKERFSAEFPKEGPSILRIQQVVRGDSAAYFCASSPGQAEYFGEGSWLTVV.

The CDR3 spells CASSLGTAGGQETQYF. The CDR3 DNA sequence: TGTGCCAGCAGCTTAGGAACAGCGGGGGGGCAAGAGACCCAGTACTTC. V usage is TRBV7-2 and J usage is TRBJ2-5; 10 nucleotides line up with TRBD2. There are 16 residues in the CDR3. Germline V lookup: CDR1 SGHTA, CDR2 FQGNSA. With V trimmed by 1 base and J by 2 bases, 4 bases remained unmatched.

This chain joins TRBV10-3 and TRBJ1-4; a possible D gene is TRBD1 (6 bases). CDR1 is ENHRY, CDR2 SYGVKD, per germline. V dropped 5 bases and J dropped 4 bases, with 11 bases sitting between them. The CDR3 totals 14 residues. The CDR3 reads CAISPGQNNEKLFF. Written as DNA, the CDR3 is TGTGCCATCAGTCCAGGACAGAATAATGAAAAACTGTTTTTT.

The chain has TRBV30 and TRBJ1-2, with 7 bases aligning to TRBD1. The CDR3 has 11 residues. V gave up 4 bases and J gave up 13 bases; unmatched junction bases: 9. Per the germline V gene, CDR1 is GTSNPN and CDR2 is SVGIG (reference sequence). CDR3 residues: CAWTGTVFFTF. The CDR3 DNA follows: TGTGCCTGGACCGGGACAGTTTTTTTCACCTTC.

The rearrangement links TRBV5-4 to TRBJ2-4; 7 bases are a match to TRBD2. With 4 bases clipped from V and 8 bases from J, the junction kept 12 bases outside the gene matches. The CDR3 sequence is 15 residues long. Germline V gene data show CDR1 as SGHNT and CDR2 as YYREEE (reference sequence). CDR3 nucleotide sequence: TGTGCCAGCAGCCCCCCAGGACTAGAGGTAGACATTCAGTACTTC. Its protein product is CASSPPGLEVDIQYF.

V is TRBV14 and J is TRBJ2-1, with TRBD1 matching over 7 bases. Germline CDR1 reads SGHDN; CDR2 reads FVKESK. The CDR3 is 13 residues long. V shed 7 bases and J 5 bases; nucleotides not matched to a gene: 5. CDR3 nucleotides: TGTGCCAGCACCCGGGACAGAAACAATGAGCAGTTCTTC. This gives the protein CASTRDRNNEQFF.

The J gene is TRBJ1-5, the V gene TRBV3-1 (or the pseudogene TRBV3-2); the D is unclear. Germline V CDR1 and CDR2: LGHDT, YNNKEL (reference sequence). V shed 0 bases and J shed 5 bases, with 17 bases lying between them. The CDR3 is made up of 17 amino acids. As DNA, the CDR3 is TGTGCCAGCAGCCAAGAATTCGTATTCGCCCCAGATCAGCCCCAGCATTTT. Residues: CASSQEFVFAPDQPQHF.

The rearrangement links TRBV7-2 to TRBJ2-7, with 9 bases identical to TRBD1. V was clipped by 6 bases and J by 2 bases; unmatched bases: 8. The CDR3 spans 15 residues. CDR1 SGHTA and CDR2 FQGNSA come from the germline V gene. The CDR3 sequence is CASSRGTGSPYEQYF. The CDR3 region has the DNA TGTGCCAGCAGTCGTGGGACAGGGAGTCCCTACGAGCAGTACTTC.

This chain connects TRBV6-5 to TRBJ2-7; 8 bases agree with TRBD2. The V segment lost 4 bases and the J segment 3 bases; nucleotides outside the gene matches: 11. Germline V CDR1 and CDR2: MNHEY, SVGAGI. The CDR3 runs to 16 residues. The CDR3 DNA follows: TGTGCCAGCAGTTTAGCGGGGAAGGAAGGACTCTACGAGCAGTACTTC. It encodes CASSLAGKEGLYEQYF.

This clone has more than one count but fewer than ten. CDR3 protein: CASSEFWREQLAYNSPLHF. The DNA of the CDR3 is TGCGCCAGCAGTGAGTTCTGGCGGGAACAGTTGGCCTATAATTCACCCCTCCACTTT. This chain links TRBV10-2 with TRBJ1-6; D remains unclear. The CDR3 consists of 19 residues. V was shortened by 1 base and J by 2 bases, with 18 bases between the two germline ends. Germline-derived CDR1 and CDR2 are WSHSY and SAAADI.

A word on this clone: Other nucleotide sequences from this sample produce the same CDR3. This chain uses TRBV12-3 or TRBV12-4 with TRBJ1-1; the D is unclear. With 4 bases removed from V and 3 bases from J, the gap between germline ends came to 6 bases. This CDR3 spans 12 amino acids. The CDR3 nucleotides read TGTGCCAGCAGTTCTACAGACACTGAAGCTTTCTTT. It encodes CASSSTDTEAFF.

V gene TRBV4-3 combines with J gene TRBJ2-3, with a possible D match to TRBD2 (6 bases). From germline, CDR1 is LGHNA and CDR2 YSLEER. This CDR3 is 17 amino acids long. V dropped 0 bases and J dropped 3 bases, with 16 bases sitting between them. CDR3 bases: TGCGCCAGCAGCCAAGAGTCCGTCGCGGGGCCAACAGATACGCAGTATTTT. Protein product: CASSQESVAGPTDTQYF.